These T cell receptor beta chains were read from a single sample in a study of shared clonotypes between healthy human individuals. The method was immunoSEQ multiplex PCR; TCRdb's version includes in-frame clones alone and lacks a portion of them. The data contain some 1 million clones, around 74% of them seen just once; the ten biggest clones take up approximately 1.5%. Sequencing was carried out using memory CD4+ T cells sorted from blood. Receptors were obtained from a man aged 18 to 29 in good health. The CDR3 runs from the conserved cysteine through the conserved F or W. Each record gives: J gene, V gene, CDR3 protein.

TRBJ2-3 | TRBV28 | CASSSGLADLYTQYF
TRBJ2-2 | TRBV6-1 | CASSERTGWGQIATGELFF
TRBJ1-6 | TRBV6-6 | CASRPGSYNSPLHF
TRBJ2-5 | TRBV7-6 | CASSLGRQGLETQYF
TRBJ2-5 | TRBV5-1 | CASSLGGGLETQYF
TRBJ2-7 | TRBV29-1 | CSAGQGAYEQYF
TRBJ2-3 | TRBV18 | CASSPPSVADTQYF
TRBJ1-5 | TRBV7-9 | CASSLDGAGNQPQHF
TRBJ1-4 | TRBV19 | CASSDNPVRNEKLFF
TRBJ1-1 | TRBV10-3 | CATKTGMKTEAFF
TRBJ2-4 | TRBV28 | CASSNSRGGANIQYF
TRBJ2-1 | TRBV11-2 | CASSLVAGWREQFF
TRBJ2-7 | TRBV11-1 | CASSVTGRGFYEQYF
TRBJ1-5 | TRBV6-1 | CASSEGGGWQPQHF
TRBJ1-5 | TRBV2 | CASSEYPRQGMSNQPQHF